The 3 T cell receptor beta chains reported below all come from one sample, sequenced in a study of T cells after somatic rescue of genetic block. Some clones are missing from TCRdb's copy, which holds only in-frame ones; the method was immunoSEQ multiplex PCR. This table has 68,000 or so clones, roughly 92% appearing once. Sequenced material: peripheral blood mononuclear cells (PBMCs). The origin of the receptors is a man aged 40-49 years.

J is TRBJ2-3 and V is TRBV9; the D is unclear. CDR1 is SGDLS, CDR2 YYNGEE, per germline. The CDR3 runs 14 residues. The germline V and J ends were trimmed by 2 bases and 5 bases, with 12 bases remaining between them. The CDR3, as DNA: TGTGCCAGCAGCGTGGAACGGTCCGTAGATACGCAGTATTTT. It encodes CASSVERSVDTQYF.

The DNA for the CDR3 is TGCGCCAGCAGTCTGGGAGCATTTCGCAACGAGCAGTACTTC. Translation gives CASSLGAFRNEQYF. The chain joins TRBV5-1 to TRBJ2-7; D is perhaps TRBD2 (5 bases). CDR1 SGHRS and CDR2 YFSETQ come from the germline V gene. This CDR3 region has 14 residues. With 5 bases removed from V and 5 bases from J, the gap between germline ends came to 17 bases. Looking up the rest from reference TRBV5-1 and TRBJ2-7 gives the full variable domain: KAGVTQTPRYLIKTRGQQVTLSCSPISGHRSVSWYQQTPGQGLQFLFEYFSETQRNKGNFPGRFSGRQFSNSRSEMNVSTLELGDSALYLCASSLGAFRNEQYFGPGTRLTVT.

The V gene is TRBV30, the J gene TRBJ2-7; no reliable D call. The CDR3 is 11 amino acids. The V gene's germline CDR1 is GTSNPN and CDR2 SVGIG (reference sequence). Trimming shortened V by 3 bases and J by 4 bases, and 7 bases separated the two germline ends. The CDR3: CAWRFNYEQYF. CDR3 coding DNA: TGTGCCTGGAGGTTTAATTACGAGCAGTACTTC. The whole variable domain, filled in from reference TRBV30 and TRBJ2-7, reads SQTIHQWPATLVQPVGSPLSLECTVEGTSNPNLYWYRQAAGRGLQLLFYSVGIGQISSEVPQNLSASRPQDRQFILSSKKLLLSDSGFYLCAWRFNYEQYFGPGTRLTVT.